These 29 T cell receptor beta chains were all obtained from the same sample, sequenced in a study of T-cell reconstitution after alpha-beta-depleted transplantation in children (TCRdb year 2016). Libraries came from PCR. TCRdb shows the sequencer as Illumina HiSeq 2500. TCR library preparation used molecular barcoding, with unique molecular identifiers applied to normalize quantification of the TCRbeta repertoire. Clones were called with MiXCR by TCRdb after fastp trimmed the public reads at Q25, and only in-frame beta chains were retained. Under each unique CDR3 protein, matching rows form one entry showing the most common genes and DNA. The sample contains 80,000 or so distinct CDR3 sequences, 14% of them found a single time. 25% to 35% of the sample comes from the top ten. The treatment or condition label, read with the paper, signifies: allogeneic hematopoietic cell transplantation with graft depleted of TCRalphabeta T cells and CD19 B cells.

The sequencing used PBMCs, mostly from graft donor cells, collected 180 days after TCRalphabeta/CD19-depleted stem cell transplant. The receptors derive from a male patient aged 2 to 10 who had a stem cell transplant for acute lymphoblastic leukemia, so the T cells may come from the graft donor.

This clonotype has more than one count but fewer than ten. Here the CDR3 DNA reads TGTGCCAGCAGCTTAGCGGACGGGGGAAAGGCCCAGTACTTC. Protein: CASSLADGGKAQYF. V usage is TRBV7-8 and J usage is TRBJ2-5; D is possibly TRBD2 (6 bases). The CDR3 has 14 residues. CDR1 and CDR2 (germline): SGHVS, FQNEAQ. Trimming stripped 0 bases from V and 9 bases from J, with 14 bases between.

CDR3 in DNA: TGTGCCACCAGCTCGCCGGGGACAGGGGTCGAGCAGTACTTC. Encoded protein: CATSSPGTGVEQYF. The chain combines TRBV24-1 with TRBJ2-7; 10 nucleotides line up with TRBD1. The CDR3 has 14 residues. Unmatched junction bases numbered 8, after V lost 7 bases and J lost 6 bases. Germline CDR1 reads KGHDR; CDR2 reads SFDVKD.

This clonotype was counted ten times or more. This chain links TRBV20-1 with TRBJ2-7; D might be TRBD1 or TRBD2, each matching 5 bases. The CDR3 runs 14 residues. CDR1 is DFQATT, CDR2 SNEGSKA, per germline (reference sequence). V lost 5 bases and J lost 3, with 17 bases in between. CDR3 nucleotide sequence: TGCAGTGCTGGCCGGCGACATGGGGGCTACGAGCAGTACTTC. This encodes CSAGRRHGGYEQYF.

The chain joins TRBV4-1 to TRBJ1-1; a possible D gene is TRBD1 (5 bases). Between the trimmed V and J ends, which lost 1 base and 1 base, there was a span of 10 bases. CDR3 length equals 15 residues. Germline loops: CDR1 MGHRA, CDR2 YSYEKL. The CDR3 is CASSQVQGRNTEAFF. CDR3 nucleotide sequence: TGCGCCAGCAGCCAAGTTCAGGGAAGGAACACTGAAGCTTTCTTT.

As for this clonotype: The junction and the germline gene differ at one end; a read error may be behind it. The V and J genes are TRBV7-6 and TRBJ1-1; D is perhaps TRBD1 (5 bases). Germline lookup yields CDR1 SGHVS and CDR2 FNYEAQ. The CDR3 sequence is 15 residues long. DNA of the CDR3: TGTACCAGCAGCTTAGGTACCGGGACGGGCACCGAAGCTTTCTTT. It encodes CTSSLGTGTGTEAFF.

The genes are TRBV12-5 and TRBJ2-7, with unresolved D. The CDR3 has 14 amino acids. Trimming removed 5 bases from V and 2 bases from J, with 13 bases in between. The germline gives CDR1 LGHNT, CDR2 FRNRAP. CDR3 sequence: CASGPPGRPYEQYF. The DNA of the CDR3 is TGTGCTAGTGGTCCCCCCGGAAGGCCCTACGAGCAGTACTTC.

This clonotype was detected only a few times. The rearrangement joins TRBV20-1 to TRBJ2-7, with a possible D match to TRBD1 (5 bases). This CDR3 has 11 amino acids. With 5 bases removed from V and 7 bases from J, the gap between germline ends came to 12 bases. Germline CDR1 is DFQATT and CDR2 is SNEGSKA (reference sequence). The CDR3 nucleotides are TGCAGTGCTTTCAGGGTTTGGGAGCAGTACTTC. Translation: CSAFRVWEQYF.

The chain employs TRBV20-1 and TRBJ2-7; 9 nucleotides match TRBD1. The CDR3 has 15 amino acids. Germline V gene lookup returns CDR1 DFQATT and CDR2 SNEGSKA (reference sequence). V dropped 4 bases and J dropped 5; count of bases not matched to a gene: 12. CDR3 loop: CSAILRDREYNEQYF. The CDR3 DNA reads as TGCAGTGCTATCCTCCGGGACAGGGAATATAACGAGCAGTACTTC.

This clonotype has more than one count but fewer than ten. The chain is built from TRBV5-1 and TRBJ2-7; 7 nucleotides line up with TRBD2. V lost 3 bases and J lost 3; bases outside the gene matches: 6. CDR3 size: 14 residues. Germline V lookup: CDR1 SGHRS, CDR2 YFSETQ. The CDR3 region has the DNA TGCGCCAGCAGCTCCCTTCGCGGGGGCTACGAGCAGTACTTC. It specifies CASSSLRGGYEQYF.

This clonotype occurred a few times. The rearrangement uses TRBV6-5 and TRBJ2-1, with TRBD1 matching 9 bases. Trimming at V came to 2 bases and at J to 7 bases, leaving 6 bases not matched to a gene. CDR1 is MNHEY, CDR2 SVGAGI, per germline. The CDR3 sequence is 15 residues long. The CDR3 sequence is CASSYIGTGRNEQFF. DNA for the CDR3: TGTGCCAGCAGTTACATCGGGACAGGGAGAAATGAGCAGTTCTTC.

This clonotype was detected only once. This chain connects TRBV25-1 to TRBJ2-5; TRBD2 matches 16 bases. Germline values: CDR1 MGHDK, CDR2 SYGVNS. V lost 5 bases and J lost 4; bases outside the gene matches: 10. The CDR3 length is 18 residues. The CDR3 bases are TGTGCCAGCAGTAGGGGACTAGCGGGAGGGCCGATGCGAGAGACCCAGTACTTC. This translates into CASSRGLAGGPMRETQYF.

This clonotype has ten or more counts. V is TRBV29-1 and J is TRBJ2-5; D is undetermined. Germline V gene sequence: CDR1 SQVTM, CDR2 ANQGSEA. The CDR3 sequence is 12 residues long. Trimming stripped 5 bases from V and 5 bases from J, with 12 bases between. CDR3 sequence: CSVSAIRETQYF. CDR3 DNA sequence: TGCAGCGTTTCAGCTATCAGGGAGACCCAGTACTTC.

The rearrangement uses TRBV19 and TRBJ1-4; the D is unclear. CDR3 length: 15 residues. Trimming removed 8 bases from V and 0 bases from J, with 13 bases in between. The germline CDR1 and CDR2 sequences are LNHDA and SQIVND (reference sequence). CDR3 sequence (DNA): TGTGCCAGTTCCTCCCAACGGGCAACTAATGAAAAACTGTTTTTT. Its protein product is CASSSQRATNEKLFF. The whole variable domain, remainder taken from reference TRBV19 and TRBJ1-4, is DGGITQSPKYLFRKEGQNVTLSCEQNLNHDAMYWYRQDPGQGLRLIYYSQIVNDFQKGDIAEGYSVSREKKESFPLTVTSAQKNPTAFYLCASSSQRATNEKLFFGSGTQLSVL.

This clonotype was observed a handful of times. The V gene is TRBV5-1, the J gene TRBJ2-4, with D possibly being TRBD1 (6 bases). The CDR3 spans 11 residues. Germline values: CDR1 SGHRS, CDR2 YFSETQ. Trimming stripped 4 bases from V and 16 bases from J, with 15 bases between. The CDR3 DNA reads TGCGCCAGCAGCCTTCAGGGGCTCACCTACTTC. Encoded protein: CASSLQGLTYF.

The rearrangement uses TRBV9 and TRBJ2-6; D is ambiguous. V was clipped by 0 bases and J by 3 bases, with 4 bases between them. The CDR3 is 14 residues long. Germline V gives CDR1 SGDLS, CDR2 YYNGEE. The CDR3 sequence is CASSVAGGANVLTF. The CDR3 DNA is TGTGCCAGCAGCGTAGCTGGTGGGGCCAACGTCCTGACTTTC.

In this sample, this clonotype turned up many times. CDR3: CASSVGGYSRYQETQYF. The CDR3 nucleotides are TGTGCCAGCAGCGTAGGGGGGTACAGCCGATATCAAGAGACCCAGTACTTC. The chain is built from TRBV9 and TRBJ2-5; D may match TRBD1 or TRBD2 (5 bases each). From germline, CDR1 is SGDLS and CDR2 YYNGEE. The CDR3 spans 17 residues. V shed 0 bases and J shed 2 bases, with 17 bases lying between them.

This clonotype turned up a few times. The chain links TRBV4-2 to TRBJ1-4, with D maybe TRBD1 (6 bases). V was clipped by 0 bases and J by 0 bases, with 17 bases between them. The CDR3 has 19 amino acids. Germline V lookup: CDR1 LGHNA, CDR2 YNFKEQ. For the CDR3, the DNA is TGTGCCAGCAGCCAAGAATGGGACACCCCTTTCACAACTAATGAAAAACTGTTTTTT. This translates into CASSQEWDTPFTTNEKLFF.

This clonotype turned up a few times. V and J are TRBV20-1 and TRBJ1-1; D call uncertain. V lost 3 bases and J 8 bases, leaving 7 bases between the germline ends. CDR1 and CDR2 (germline): DFQATT, SNEGSKA (reference sequence). This CDR3 is 10 amino acids long. CDR3 coding DNA: TGCAGTGCTAGCCGGCTGGAAGCTTTCTTT. Amino acids: CSASRLEAFF.

This clonotype was seen at least ten times. The rearrangement uses TRBV29-1 and TRBJ1-1, with 7 positions matching TRBD1. The V gene end was trimmed by 6 bases and the J gene end by 4 bases; junction bases not matched to a gene: 8. The CDR3 runs to 13 residues. Germline V CDR1 and CDR2: SQVTM, ANQGSEA. The CDR3 DNA is TGCAGCGTCGGAACAGGGGTGGGCACTGAAGCTTTCTTT. Protein product: CSVGTGVGTEAFF.

This clonotype has just a few counts. The chain employs TRBV10-3 and TRBJ2-3; D may match TRBD1 or TRBD2 (5 bases each). Germline V gene sequence: CDR1 ENHRY, CDR2 SYGVKD. The CDR3 spans 12 residues. Trimming shortened V by 5 bases and J by 6 bases, and 9 bases separated the two germline ends. The CDR3 nucleotides are TGTGCCATCAGTCGAGAGGGGGATACGCAGTATTTT. Translating gives CAISREGDTQYF.

Points on this clonotype: Because it lacks the conserved phenylalanine or tryptophan at the end, this CDR3 is likely a read error. The J gene is TRBJ2-7, the V gene TRBV5-1, with 8 bases matching TRBD1. CDR3 size: 14 residues. Germline trimming cut 3 bases from V and 5 bases from J; bases unmatched to any gene: 7. Germline assignment: CDR1 SGHRS and CDR2 YFSETQ. The CDR3 here is CASSSLQGAHEQYY. The CDR3 DNA is TGCGCCAGCAGCTCATTGCAGGGGGCCCACGAGCAGTACTAC.

J is TRBJ2-7 and V is TRBV12-3 or TRBV12-4; perhaps TRBD1 as D (6 bases). The CDR3 has 15 amino acids. V was cut by 3 bases and J by 2 bases, with 14 bases left in between. CDR3 bases: TGTGCCAGCAGTTTCCCGGGACATCCCCCCTACGAGCAGTACTTC. Its translation is CASSFPGHPPYEQYF.

The sample holds a few counts of this clonotype. The rearrangement uses TRBV6-5 and TRBJ1-2, with D perhaps matching TRBD1 (5 bases). Germline assignment: CDR1 MNHEY and CDR2 SVGAGI. The ends were cut back, 2 bases at V and 1 base at J, with 14 bases in the middle. This CDR3 has 16 residues. CDR3 sequence: CASSYALWGNNYGYTF. DNA for the CDR3: TGTGCCAGCAGTTACGCCCTGTGGGGCAATAACTATGGCTACACCTTC.

Concerning this clonotype itself: A junction end diverges from the germline sequence, so it may reflect a read error. The rearrangement joins TRBV7-7 to TRBJ2-7; 10 bases align to TRBD1. The germline CDR1 and CDR2 sequences are SSHAT and FNYEAQ (reference sequence). CDR3 size: 14 residues. For the CDR3, the DNA is TGTGCTAGCAGCTACGGGACAGGGGCTTACGAGCAGTACTTC. Translating it yields CASSYGTGAYEQYF.

The genes are TRBV20-1 and TRBJ2-3; 11 bases agree with TRBD2. Germline V gives CDR1 DFQATT, CDR2 SNEGSKA (reference sequence). CDR3 size: 14 residues. The junction had 9 bases not matched to a gene; V was cut back by 2 bases and J by 11 bases. The CDR3 DNA sequence: TGCAGTGCTAGAAGCCGGGGGACTAGCGGAGAGCAGTATTTT. Protein sequence: CSARSRGTSGEQYF.

The V gene is TRBV25-1, the J gene TRBJ2-1, with 7 bases identical to TRBD2. Trimming took 3 bases from V and 8 from J; bases not matched to a gene: 4. CDR1 is MGHDK and CDR2 is SYGVNS in the germline V gene. This CDR3 region has 13 residues. CDR3 residues: CASSDGGRDEQFF. CDR3 nucleotide sequence: TGTGCCAGCAGTGATGGGGGGAGGGATGAGCAGTTCTTC.

This clonotype was observed a handful of times. The chain uses TRBV4-2 and TRBJ2-7, with D possibly matching TRBD2 (5 bases). Trimming took 3 bases from V and 5 from J, leaving 26 bases between them. CDR1 and CDR2 from the germline V gene are LGHNA and YNFKEQ. The CDR3 covers 18 residues. The chain's CDR3 is CASSHSKRTPPSPNEQYF. In nucleotides, the CDR3 is TGTGCCAGCAGCCACTCGAAGCGGACGCCGCCTTCCCCCAACGAGCAGTACTTC.

The chain joins TRBV25-1 to TRBJ2-1, with 7 positions matching TRBD2. Unmatched junction bases numbered 8, after V lost 9 bases and J lost 3 bases. Germline V gene data show CDR1 as MGHDK and CDR2 as SYGVNS. The CDR3 consists of 14 residues. For the CDR3, the DNA is TGTGCCAGTGGCGGGAGAGGGAGCTACAATGAGCAGTTCTTC. As protein: CASGGRGSYNEQFF.

This clonotype was seen a few times. The gene calls are TRBV9 and TRBJ2-5, with TRBD1 matching 7 bases. Germline V gives CDR1 SGDLS, CDR2 YYNGEE. The V and J ends lost 0 bases and 1 base, in that order; junction bases with no gene match: 0. The CDR3 runs to 14 residues. The CDR3 region is CASSVGDSQETQYF. The CDR3 DNA sequence: TGTGCCAGCAGCGTAGGGGACAGCCAAGAGACCCAGTACTTC.